This is a list of T cell receptor beta chains from one sample in a study of blood T cell repertoires in COVID-19. Sequenced by immunoSEQ multiplex PCR; TCRdb stores in-frame clones only, minus some. The repertoire has roughly 100,000 clones, roughly four fifths of them found once; the top ten carry 4% to 5.5%. The sample taken for sequencing was peripheral blood. The receptor source for this set is a man aged 55 to 70 with acute or convalescent COVID-19. Each CDR3 is given with its conserved first and last residue. D genes are given only for firm matches. The listing skips clone size in some rows; elsewhere it reads once, few, many or a size class.

abundance	d_gene	j_gene	v_gene	CDR3aa	CDR3nt
.	TRBD1	TRBJ2-5	TRBV18	CASSRGTGSETQYF	TGTGCCAGCTCTCGTGGGACAGGGTCGGAGACCCAGTACTTC
.	TRBD2	TRBJ2-1	TRBV15	CATRSGRSSYNEQFF	TGTGCCACCCGAAGCGGGAGGAGCTCCTACAATGAGCAGTTCTTC
.	.	TRBJ1-6	TRBV4-3	CASSQLGQGHSPLHF	TGCGCCAGCAGCCAACTCGGGCAGGGCCACTCACCCCTCCACTTT
many	TRBD2	TRBJ2-7	TRBV19	CASSKLAGGYYEQYF	TGTGCCAGTAGTAAACTAGCGGGGGGATACTACGAGCAGTACTTC
.	TRBD2	TRBJ2-1	TRBV2	CASRRLASYNEQFF	TGTGCCAGCAGAAGACTAGCCTCCTACAATGAGCAGTTCTTC
.	TRBD1	TRBJ2-7	TRBV4-1	CASSEADRVIYEQYF	TGCGCCAGCAGCGAAGCGGACAGGGTGATCTACGAGCAGTACTTC
.	TRBD1	TRBJ1-1	TRBV28	CASSRDRSIAEAFF	TGTGCCAGCAGTCGGGACAGGAGTATAGCTGAAGCTTTCTTT
.	TRBD1	TRBJ1-2	TRBV18	CASSQNLPSQGANGYTF	TGTGCCAGCTCACAAAACTTACCATCACAGGGGGCTAATGGCTACACCTTC
.	TRBD1	TRBJ1-1	TRBV6-2/TRBV6-3	CASSLGQGFDTEAFF	TGTGCCAGCAGTCTCGGACAGGGGTTCGACACTGAAGCTTTCTTT
.	.	TRBJ1-2	TRBV30	CAWTTGYGYTF	TGTGCCTGGACAACAGGGTATGGCTACACCTTC
.	.	TRBJ2-5	TRBV7-3	CASSLTVTRAETQYF	TGTGCCAGCAGCTTAACTGTTACTAGAGCGGAGACCCAGTACTTC
.	TRBD1	TRBJ1-2	TRBV7-8	CASSQGQGEYGYTF	TGTGCCAGCAGCCAGGGACAGGGAGAATATGGCTACACCTTC
.	.	TRBJ1-1	TRBV19	CASSMGGMNTEAFF	TGTGCCAGTAGTATGGGAGGAATGAACACTGAAGCTTTCTTT
.	.	TRBJ2-7	TRBV21-1	CASSKERGQGGYEQYF	TGTGCCAGCAGCAAAGAGCGAGGTCAGGGAGGCTACGAGCAGTACTTC
.	.	TRBJ2-1	TRBV19	CASSEQGMGAQFF	TGTGCCAGTAGTGAACAGGGTATGGGGGCGCAGTTCTTC